This record looks at one T cell receptor beta chain sequence and its context. This entry belongs to a study of cytomegalovirus exposure and HLA in healthy donors. Only in-frame clones appear in the TCRdb table, and some are missing; sequencing was by immunoSEQ multiplex PCR. The table shows about 130,000 clones, with around 94% occurring only once. V was clipped by 6 bases and J by 4 bases; unmatched bases: 10. The V gene's germline CDR1 is SGHNT and CDR2 YYREEE (reference sequence). CDR3 length equals 16 residues. The specimen sequenced was PBMCs. This chain joins TRBV5-4 and TRBJ2-5, with 12 bases aligning to TRBD1. This sequence was found in a woman aged 18-35 years in good health and CMV-seronegative. The CDR3, as DNA: TGTGCCAGCACCCCACAGGGGACAGGGGGCCCAGAGACCCAGTACTTC. Its protein product is CASTPQGTGGPETQYF.